These 18 T cell receptor beta chains originate from one sample sequenced in a study of Ad26.COV2.S vaccination and SARS-CoV-2 variants. Clones were read by immunoSEQ multiplex PCR, and TCRdb kept only the in-frame ones, dropping some. The repertoire holds about 350,000 clones, with approximately 90% as singletons. Treatment of the sample: 19 received Ad26.COV2.S at low or high dose, single or two shots; roughly five received placebo; per-sample allocation not given. It was on day 63 after the first vaccine or placebo injection that samples were taken. The material was peripheral blood, obtained in a trial of Ad26.COV2.S vaccine versus placebo. These receptors originate from a person between 18 and 65 years old who received the Ad26.COV2.S COVID-19 vaccine or a placebo.

A single count supports this clone. The chain employs TRBV18 and TRBJ2-2; either TRBD1 or TRBD2 may supply D (5 bases each). Trimming left V 3 bases short and J 4 bases short, with 15 bases between. Germline V gene sequence: CDR1 KGHSH, CDR2 LQKENI. The CDR3 totals 16 residues. CDR3 in amino acids: CASSPSGRSPTGELFF. CDR3 bases: TGTGCCAGCTCACCTTCGGGACGAAGCCCCACCGGGGAGCTGTTTTTT.

The V and J genes are TRBV7-2 and TRBJ2-7; 7 bases fit TRBD1. This CDR3 is 14 amino acids long. V lost 5 bases to trimming and J lost 0 bases; unmatched junction nucleotides: 4. Germline loops: CDR1 SGHTA, CDR2 FQGNSA. In DNA form, the CDR3 reads TGTGCCAGCAGCCTGGACAGGTTCTCCTACGAGCAGTACTTC. It codes for CASSLDRFSYEQYF.

The chain combines TRBV3-1 (or the pseudogene TRBV3-2) with TRBJ2-1, with D possibly matching TRBD2 (6 bases). The CDR3 runs 16 residues. Germline lookup yields CDR1 LGHDT and CDR2 YNNKEL (reference sequence). Trimming stripped 4 bases from V and 4 bases from J, with 17 bases between. DNA for the CDR3: TGTGCCAGCAGCCTTGGGACGGGAGAAGGATACAATGAGCAGTTCTTC. This codes for CASSLGTGEGYNEQFF.

The chain couples TRBV18 to TRBJ2-7; 9 nucleotides line up with TRBD2. The CDR3 is 15 amino acids. V shed 4 bases and J 7 bases; nucleotides not matched to a gene: 11. CDR1 and CDR2 from the germline V gene are KGHSH and LQKENI. The CDR3 sequence: CASSQDLAGSREQYF. The CDR3 nucleotides are TGTGCCAGCTCACAGGACCTAGCGGGGAGCCGGGAGCAGTACTTC.

V is TRBV11-3 and J is TRBJ2-7; D not resolved. This CDR3 has 12 residues. V was clipped by 4 bases and J by 5 bases, with 9 bases between them. Germline V lookup: CDR1 SGHNT, CDR2 YENEEA. CDR3 bases: TGTGCCAGCAGCTCAACTCCCCACGAGCAGTACTTC. It is translated as CASSSTPHEQYF.

V and J are TRBV3-1 (or the pseudogene TRBV3-2) and TRBJ1-1; D ambiguous. Germline lookup yields CDR1 LGHDT and CDR2 YNNKEL (reference sequence). The ends were cut back, 4 bases at V and 9 bases at J, with 15 bases in the middle. The CDR3 totals 13 residues. The CDR3 sequence is CASSLLAGKQAFF. CDR3 DNA sequence: TGTGCCAGCAGCCTACTGGCGGGTAAACAAGCTTTCTTT.

The rearrangement joins TRBV14 to TRBJ1-3, with 12 positions matching TRBD1. V gave up 0 bases and J gave up 4 bases; unmatched junction bases: 10. Germline V lookup: CDR1 SGHDN, CDR2 FVKESK. The CDR3 length is 19 residues. This CDR3 is CASSQDGWDRGLGGNTIYF. The CDR3 coding sequence is TGTGCCAGCAGCCAAGATGGTTGGGACAGGGGGCTTGGAGGAAACACCATATATTTT.

Only one count was recorded for this clone. This chain connects TRBV3-1 (or the pseudogene TRBV3-2) to TRBJ2-5, with 9 nucleotides matching TRBD2. V was pared by 1 base and J by 1 base, with 10 bases of the junction left unmatched. Germline CDR1 and CDR2: LGHDT and YNNKEL (reference sequence). CDR3 size: 18 residues. Here the CDR3 reads CASSQVFLAGEIQETQYF. In DNA form, the CDR3 reads TGTGCCAGCAGCCAAGTCTTCTTAGCGGGGGAGATCCAAGAGACCCAGTACTTC.

CDR3 loop: CAWSVTAYNEQFF. The CDR3 DNA sequence: TGTGCCTGGAGTGTCACAGCGTACAATGAGCAGTTCTTC. The rearrangement joins TRBV30 to TRBJ2-1; D is uncertain. V lost 0 bases, J lost 4 bases, and 7 bases lay in between. From germline, CDR1 is GTSNPN and CDR2 SVGIG (reference sequence). The CDR3 extends over 13 amino acids.

The CDR3 loop reads CASKSGTGTYNEQFF. CDR3 DNA: TGCGCCAGCAAATCCGGGACAGGGACATACAATGAGCAGTTCTTC. The rearrangement links TRBV5-1 to TRBJ2-1; the match to TRBD1 covers 9 bases. Germline V gene lookup returns CDR1 SGHRS and CDR2 YFSETQ. The V gene end was trimmed by 6 bases and the J gene end by 4 bases; junction bases not matched to a gene: 8. The CDR3 totals 15 residues. Based on the CDR3 plus reference TRBV5-1 and TRBJ2-1, the full variable domain is KAGVTQTPRYLIKTRGQQVTLSCSPISGHRSVSWYQQTPGQGLQFLFEYFSETQRNKGNFPGRFSGRQFSNSRSEMNVSTLELGDSALYLCASKSGTGTYNEQFFGPGTRLTVL.

J is TRBJ2-7 and V is TRBV28; the D is unclear. Germline V gene data show CDR1 as MDHEN and CDR2 as SYDVKM. V was pared by 0 bases and J by 6 bases, with 15 bases between. The CDR3 loop spans 15 amino acids. CDR3 sequence (DNA): TGTGCCAGCAGTTTATGGGGCGGCGGACGTGCCGAGCAGTACTTC. Translation gives CASSLWGGGRAEQYF.

The CDR3 nucleotides are TGTGCCAGCAGTGAAACGGGGGAGGTAACCGAGCAGTACTTC. Its translation: CASSETGEVTEQYF. V is TRBV6-1 and J is TRBJ2-7; D possibly corresponds to TRBD2 (6 bases). V was shortened by 2 bases and J by 6 bases, with 14 bases between the two germline ends. The CDR3 spans 14 residues. CDR1 and CDR2 from the germline V gene are MNHNS and SASEGT.

The chain employs TRBV3-1 (or the pseudogene TRBV3-2) and TRBJ1-3, with a possible D match to TRBD1 (5 bases). This CDR3 comprises 12 residues. Germline V gene data show CDR1 as LGHDT and CDR2 as YNNKEL (reference sequence). V was trimmed by 4 bases and J by 9 bases, leaving 10 bases between them. The CDR3 here is CASSPLRGTIYF. The CDR3 DNA reads TGTGCCAGCAGCCCCCTTAGGGGCACCATATATTTT.

This clone was seen a few times. V gene TRBV3-1 (or the pseudogene TRBV3-2) combines with J gene TRBJ1-1; D not resolved. The CDR3 runs 13 residues. CDR1 and CDR2 from the germline V gene are LGHDT and YNNKEL (reference sequence). V was cut by 3 bases and J by 6 bases, with 11 bases left in between. CDR3 amino acids: CASSHLSGSEAFF. The DNA of the CDR3 is TGTGCCAGCAGCCACTTGAGCGGGTCTGAAGCTTTCTTT.

The rearrangement joins TRBV7-9 to TRBJ1-4; D unclear. This CDR3 is 14 amino acids long. The germline CDR1 and CDR2 sequences are SEHNR and FQNEAQ (reference sequence). The V end was cut by 6 bases, the J end by 0 bases, with 8 bases between. The CDR3 DNA follows: TGTGCCAGCAGAGACGGGACAACTAATGAAAAACTGTTTTTT. Protein: CASRDGTTNEKLFF.

The V call is TRBV4-1, the J call TRBJ2-5; possibly TRBD1 for D (5 bases). Per germline, CDR1 MGHRA and CDR2 YSYEKL. Trimming shortened V by 2 bases and J by 5 bases, and 15 bases separated the two germline ends. The CDR3 sequence is 15 residues long. The CDR3 protein is CASSQRGSFEETQYF. The DNA of the CDR3 is TGCGCCAGCAGCCAAAGGGGCAGCTTTGAGGAGACCCAGTACTTC.

The rearrangement uses TRBV28 and TRBJ1-1; no firm D call. Germline CDR1 reads MDHEN; CDR2 reads SYDVKM. The CDR3 is 11 residues long. V lost 7 bases and J 7 bases, leaving 10 bases between the germline ends. The CDR3 here is CASTTTGEAFF. In DNA form, the CDR3 reads TGTGCCAGCACCACAACCGGTGAAGCTTTCTTT. Drawing the rest from reference TRBV28 and TRBJ1-1, the complete variable domain is DVKVTQSSRYLVKRTGEKVFLECVQDMDHENMFWYRQDPGLGLRLIYFSYDVKMKEKGDIPEGYSVSREKKERFSLILESASTNQTSMYLCASTTTGEAFFGQGTRLTVV.

The chain recombines TRBV30 with TRBJ2-2, with 7 bases lining up with TRBD2. CDR3 length: 14 amino acids. The junction had 8 bases not matched to a gene; V was cut back by 8 bases and J by 2 bases. CDR1 is GTSNPN, CDR2 SVGIG, per germline (reference sequence). CDR3 DNA sequence: TGTGCCCGGGGGGTAGGGATCAACACCGGGGAGCTGTTTTTT. Translating it yields CARGVGINTGELFF. Looking up the rest from reference TRBV30 and TRBJ2-2 gives the full variable domain: SQTIHQWPATLVQPVGSPLSLECTVEGTSNPNLYWYRQAAGRGLQLLFYSVGIGQISSEVPQNLSASRPQDRQFILSSKKLLLSDSGFYLCARGVGINTGELFFGEGSRLTVL.